This T cell receptor beta chain was captured by sequencing in a study of CD8+CD57+ T cells in acquired aplastic anemia. The authors sequenced patients whose flow cytometry had shown CD8+CD57+ cell expansion. This clonotype occurred a few times. Genomic DNA served as template for TCR beta VDJ and CDR3 profiling. TCRdb independently ran MiXCR on the reads; one entry per CDR3 protein. The sample shows roughly 260,000 distinct CDR3 sequences, approximately 45% of them seen only once. Trimming stripped 7 bases from V and 6 bases from J, with 12 bases between. The CDR3 has 12 residues. The germline V gene has CDR1 LNHDA and CDR2 SQIVND (reference sequence).

The rearrangement joins TRBV19 to TRBJ1-2; maybe TRBD1 (6 bases). The sample comprised sorted CD4+, CD8+, or CD8+CD57+ T cells (not recorded which) from PBMCs. The receptor was isolated from a human donor with aplastic anemia. CDR3 sequence: CASTSTGNGYTF. The CDR3 DNA reads TGTGCCAGTACCTCTACAGGGAATGGCTACACCTTC.